The rows below give T cell receptor beta chains drawn from one sample of a study of early T cells in non-severe SARS-CoV-2 infection. Via MiXCR, TCRdb re-called the 5' RACE reads, giving one row per CDR3 protein. The table lists some 45,000 distinct CDR3 sequences, about 5.9% of them singletons. The sequencing here drew on whole blood, taken at baseline. The receptors derive from an adult who was a healthcare worker with PCR-confirmed SARS-CoV-2 infection or an uninfected control (not recorded which). CDR3s include the opening cysteine and the closing phenylalanine or tryptophan. D genes are given only for firm matches. Clone size, where shown, is once, few, many, or a class for clones that have expanded.

D gene,V gene,J gene,clone size,CDR3 length,CDR3 protein
.,TRBV18,TRBJ2-3,many,16,CASSPLAAEGPDTQYF
TRBD2,TRBV3-1,TRBJ2-7,few,14,CASSRTSGSYEQYF
TRBD1,TRBV12-3/TRBV12-4,TRBJ1-4,.,16,CASSLTYRGAGEKLFF
.,TRBV7-9,TRBJ1-1,few,13,CASSLAQNTEAFF
.,TRBV6-5,TRBJ1-1,.,13,CASSRQEYNFAFF
TRBD2,TRBV18,TRBJ2-1,.,15,CASTLDGTKNNEQFF
.,TRBV2,TRBJ2-5,few,14,CASSDVGEQETQYF
TRBD1,TRBV3-1,TRBJ2-1,many,17,CASSQVGGTGSYNEQFF
TRBD1,TRBV19,TRBJ1-5,many,15,CASTLDRGGNQPQHF
.,TRBV24-1,TRBJ1-2,.,13,CATRSQDTYGYTF
TRBD2,TRBV20-1,TRBJ2-1,.,12,CSAPGLGIEQFF
.,TRBV5-6,TRBJ2-4,few,14,CASSWQLAKNIQYF
.,TRBV7-2,TRBJ2-7,many,13,CASSLGDEYEQYF
.,TRBV6-5,TRBJ2-5,many,13,CASSNRVQETQYF
.,TRBV7-9,TRBJ2-7,few,13,CASSSPRTYEQYF
.,TRBV7-2,TRBJ2-2,many,14,CASSSRGRTGELFF
TRBD1,TRBV28,TRBJ1-6,.,17,CASGTGGADVIHSPLHF
TRBD1,TRBV18,TRBJ2-7,many,14,CASLPGTGGHEQYF
.,TRBV12-3/TRBV12-4,TRBJ2-7,many,15,CASSFPGVKSYEQYF
.,TRBV21-1,TRBJ2-6,many,16,CASTLPEATGANVLTF
.,TRBV28,TRBJ1-5,.,14,CASTLTVGNQPQHF
TRBD1,TRBV6-6,TRBJ2-7,.,15,CASSSGTGKVSEQYF
.,TRBV5-6,TRBJ2-7,many,13,CASREAGTYEQYF
TRBD2,TRBV20-1,TRBJ2-3,many,15,CSAPAGGGALDTQYF
.,TRBV4-3,TRBJ1-1,many,13,CASSPLGNTEAFF
.,TRBV18,TRBJ2-3,few,13,CASSPPITDTQYF